Each of the 32 T cell receptor beta chains below was sequenced from the same sample in a study of blood T cell repertoires in COVID-19. Here immunoSEQ multiplex PCR was the method, and the copy in TCRdb shows in-frame clones only, minus some. Here the sample spans about 200,000 clones, 80% to 90% being singletons. The specimen was PBMCs or T cells enriched from blood (not recorded which). These receptors all come from a woman aged 18-35 years who had recovered from COVID-19.

The chain links TRBV5-4 to TRBJ2-4; D is perhaps TRBD1 (5 bases). Germline lookup yields CDR1 SGHNT and CDR2 YYREEE (reference sequence). The CDR3 extends over 13 amino acids. Trimming pared 2 bases from V and 8 bases from J, leaving 11 bases between. The CDR3 spells CASSFWQGDIQYF. CDR3 DNA: TGTGCCAGCAGCTTTTGGCAGGGCGACATTCAGTACTTC.

The chain combines TRBV19 with TRBJ1-1, with D perhaps TRBD1 (6 bases). Trimming cost V 2 bases and J 4 bases, with 14 bases left between them. The CDR3 consists of 15 residues. Germline V gives CDR1 LNHDA, CDR2 SQIVND (reference sequence). CDR3 bases: TGTGCCAGTAGTATATTCCCTCCAGGGGCCACTGAAGCTTTCTTT. Translation: CASSIFPPGATEAFF. Combining the CDR3 with reference TRBV19 and TRBJ1-1 gives the whole variable domain DGGITQSPKYLFRKEGQNVTLSCEQNLNHDAMYWYRQDPGQGLRLIYYSQIVNDFQKGDIAEGYSVSREKKESFPLTVTSAQKNPTAFYLCASSIFPPGATEAFFGQGTRLTVV.

This rearrangement joins TRBV9 to TRBJ1-1, with unresolved D. The CDR3 sequence is 14 residues long. Per the germline V gene, CDR1 is SGDLS and CDR2 is YYNGEE. Trimming stripped 0 bases from V and 4 bases from J, with 10 bases between. In DNA form, the CDR3 reads TGTGCCAGCAGCGTAGCTGCAGGCCCCACTGAAGCTTTCTTT. Translated, it gives CASSVAAGPTEAFF.

This clone was detected once. The chain is built from TRBV11-3 and TRBJ1-4, with D tentatively TRBD1 (5 bases). The CDR3 is made up of 14 amino acids. Per the germline V gene, CDR1 is SGHNT and CDR2 is YENEEA. Trimming removed 6 bases at V and 7 bases at J, with 15 bases between. The CDR3 protein is CASSIIYGGEKLFF. CDR3 DNA sequence: TGTGCCAGCAGTATAATTTACGGGGGTGAAAAACTGTTTTTT.

The chain recombines TRBV2 with TRBJ1-5, with a weak D call TRBD1 (5 bases). Germline CDR1 and CDR2: SNHLY and FYNNEI. V gave up 5 bases and J gave up 4 bases, with 9 bases separating them. The CDR3 runs 13 residues. CDR3 region: CASSPDSNQPQHF. CDR3 DNA sequence: TGTGCCAGCAGTCCTGACAGTAATCAGCCCCAGCATTTT.

The J gene is TRBJ1-2, the V gene TRBV10-3, with TRBD1 matching 7 bases. CDR3 length: 11 residues. Germline-derived CDR1 and CDR2 are ENHRY and SYGVKD. V was clipped by 11 bases and J by 6 bases; unmatched bases: 6. The CDR3 DNA is TGTGCCGCGGTAACAGGGGATGGCTACACCTTC. Amino acids: CAAVTGDGYTF.

V and J are TRBV28 and TRBJ2-3; 11 bases map to TRBD2. Unmatched junction bases numbered 12, after V lost 5 bases and J lost 5 bases. The CDR3 consists of 17 residues. Germline V gene lookup returns CDR1 MDHEN and CDR2 SYDVKM. The CDR3 bases are TGTGCCAGCAGTATAGACAAGATAGCGGGGGGGCGAGATACGCAGTATTTT. This gives the protein CASSIDKIAGGRDTQYF. Drawing the rest from reference TRBV28 and TRBJ2-3, the complete variable domain is DVKVTQSSRYLVKRTGEKVFLECVQDMDHENMFWYRQDPGLGLRLIYFSYDVKMKEKGDIPEGYSVSREKKERFSLILESASTNQTSMYLCASSIDKIAGGRDTQYFGPGTRLTVL.

V is TRBV5-1 and J is TRBJ2-1, with TRBD2 matching 9 bases. The germline gives CDR1 SGHRS, CDR2 YFSETQ. Germline trimming cut 2 bases from V and 9 bases from J; bases unmatched to any gene: 12. This CDR3 is 16 amino acids long. CDR3 coding DNA: TGCGCCAGCAGCTTTTACGGGCTAGCGGGGACTTCTGAGCAGTTCTTC. Its translation is CASSFYGLAGTSEQFF.

The chain links TRBV7-9 to TRBJ1-2; TRBD1 matches at 11 bases. Trimming cost V 5 bases and J 4 bases; bases outside gene matches: 6. Germline V gene lookup returns CDR1 SEHNR and CDR2 FQNEAQ (reference sequence). CDR3 size: 15 residues. The CDR3 is CASSPQGTGGYGYTF. The CDR3 DNA follows: TGTGCCAGCAGCCCGCAAGGGACAGGGGGCTATGGCTACACCTTC.

This chain links TRBV30 with TRBJ2-3; 8 bases agree with TRBD1. The germline gives CDR1 GTSNPN, CDR2 SVGIG (reference sequence). Trimming removed 5 bases from V and 2 bases from J; junction bases left unmatched: 3. The length of the CDR3 is 13 residues. The CDR3 region is CAWRTGSTDTQYF. In DNA form, the CDR3 reads TGTGCCTGGCGGACAGGGTCCACAGATACGCAGTATTTT. Looking up the rest from reference TRBV30 and TRBJ2-3 gives the full variable domain: SQTIHQWPATLVQPVGSPLSLECTVEGTSNPNLYWYRQAAGRGLQLLFYSVGIGQISSEVPQNLSASRPQDRQFILSSKKLLLSDSGFYLCAWRTGSTDTQYFGPGTRLTVL.

This chain connects TRBV7-9 to TRBJ1-2, with 9 bases identical to TRBD1. Germline loops: CDR1 SEHNR, CDR2 FQNEAQ (reference sequence). J was trimmed by 1 base and V by 5 bases; bases with no gene match: 14. The CDR3 covers 18 residues. CDR3 DNA: TGTGCCAGCAGCCACGGACTCCGGGACAGGGAGGATAACTATGGCTACACCTTC. It specifies CASSHGLRDREDNYGYTF. Using reference TRBV7-9 and TRBJ1-2 for the parts outside the CDR3, the full variable domain is DTGVSQNPRHKITKRGQNVTFRCDPISEHNRLYWYRQTLGQGPEFLTYFQNEAQLEKSRLLSDRFSAERPKGSFSTLEIQRTEQGDSAMYLCASSHGLRDREDNYGYTFGSGTRLTVV.

The chain links TRBV4-1 to TRBJ1-2, with D unresolved. CDR1 is MGHRA and CDR2 is YSYEKL in the germline V gene. This CDR3 is built from 16 residues. The V and J ends lost 0 bases and 4 bases respectively, with 15 bases between them. The DNA for the CDR3 is TGCGCCAGCAGCCAAGATTTAGTGGGCAGACCCTATGGCTACACCTTC. Translated: CASSQDLVGRPYGYTF.

The J gene is TRBJ2-7, the V gene TRBV7-9; TRBD1 is a possible D gene (5 bases). Trimming pared 5 bases from V and 6 bases from J, leaving 20 bases between. CDR1 and CDR2 (germline): SEHNR, FQNEAQ (reference sequence). The CDR3 is 15 amino acids. The CDR3 spells CASSPPLGLPGEQYF. CDR3 coding DNA: TGTGCCAGCAGCCCACCCTTGGGGCTGCCGGGCGAGCAGTACTTC. Full variable domain (remainder filled in from reference TRBV7-9 and TRBJ2-7): DTGVSQNPRHKITKRGQNVTFRCDPISEHNRLYWYRQTLGQGPEFLTYFQNEAQLEKSRLLSDRFSAERPKGSFSTLEIQRTEQGDSAMYLCASSPPLGLPGEQYFGPGTRLTVT.

V is TRBV2 and J is TRBJ1-1, with 8 bases aligning to TRBD1. Looked up from germline, CDR1 is SNHLY and CDR2 is FYNNEI. V trimming: 6 bases; J trimming: 5 bases; junction bases outside the gene matches: 5. The CDR3 spans 13 residues. The CDR3 protein is CASSEDRATEAFF. CDR3 DNA sequence: TGTGCCAGCAGCGAGGACAGGGCAACTGAAGCTTTCTTT.

V gene TRBV24-1 combines with J gene TRBJ2-1; D might be TRBD2 (5 bases). V lost 6 bases and J 10 bases, leaving 9 bases between the germline ends. The germline gives CDR1 KGHDR, CDR2 SFDVKD. This CDR3 is built from 11 residues. The CDR3 loop is CATSTGNEQFF. CDR3 nucleotide sequence: TGTGCCACCAGTACGGGGAACGAGCAGTTCTTC.

This clone was counted only a few times. V gene TRBV4-2 combines with J gene TRBJ2-5; D gene ambiguous. Germline V lookup: CDR1 LGHNA, CDR2 YNFKEQ. The CDR3 runs 12 residues. The germline V and J ends were trimmed by 0 bases and 4 bases, with 3 bases remaining between them. The chain's CDR3 is CASSQERETQYF. CDR3 nucleotides: TGTGCCAGCAGCCAAGAGAGAGAGACCCAGTACTTC.

The CDR3 nucleotides are TGCGCCAGCAGCTTCAGCCTGGGAGGCTACGAGCAGTACTTC. Its protein product is CASSFSLGGYEQYF. The chain employs TRBV5-1 and TRBJ2-7; D is possibly TRBD2 (6 bases). There are 14 residues in the CDR3. V dropped 2 bases and J dropped 3 bases, with 12 bases sitting between them. Germline assignment: CDR1 SGHRS and CDR2 YFSETQ.

This clone turned up a few times. V usage is TRBV3-1 (or the pseudogene TRBV3-2) and J usage is TRBJ2-1; possibly TRBD2 for D (5 bases). This CDR3 contains 13 residues. Germline CDR1 LGHDT, CDR2 YNNKEL (reference sequence). V shed 3 bases and J shed 8 bases, with 11 bases lying between them. The CDR3 nucleotides read TGTGCCAGCAGCCATTGGAGCGGATATGAGCAGTTCTTC. This gives the protein CASSHWSGYEQFF.

This chain joins TRBV30 and TRBJ1-6, with D unclear. Per the germline V gene, CDR1 is GTSNPN and CDR2 is SVGIG (reference sequence). Trimming shortened V by 0 bases and J by 3 bases, and 9 bases separated the two germline ends. CDR3 size: 15 residues. The CDR3 loop is CAWSVELLYNSPLHF. DNA for the CDR3: TGTGCCTGGAGTGTAGAGCTACTCTATAATTCACCCCTCCACTTT.

The chain recombines TRBV25-1 with TRBJ1-1, with D possibly TRBD1 on 5 matching bases. The germline V gene encodes CDR1 MGHDK and CDR2 SYGVNS. This CDR3 spans 12 amino acids. The V end was cut by 0 bases, the J end by 10 bases, with 9 bases between. CDR3 sequence reads: CASSEYGQGAFF. The CDR3 DNA reads TGTGCCAGCAGTGAATACGGGCAGGGAGCTTTCTTT. The full variable domain, with the rest looked up from reference TRBV25-1 and TRBJ1-1, is EADIYQTPRYLVIGTGKKITLECSQTMGHDKMYWYQQDPGMELHLIHYSYGVNSTEKGDLSSESTVSRIRTEHFPLTLESARPSHTSQYLCASSEYGQGAFFGQGTRLTVV.

CDR3 protein: CASSRTAIWNTEAFF. The CDR3 bases are TGTGCCAGCAGTAGGACAGCAATTTGGAACACTGAAGCTTTCTTT. The V gene is TRBV28, the J gene TRBJ1-1; D is possibly TRBD1 (6 bases). Germline CDR1 MDHEN, CDR2 SYDVKM. The CDR3 sequence is 15 residues long. The V end was cut by 5 bases, the J end by 1 base, with 14 bases between. Combining the CDR3 with reference TRBV28 and TRBJ1-1 gives the whole variable domain DVKVTQSSRYLVKRTGEKVFLECVQDMDHENMFWYRQDPGLGLRLIYFSYDVKMKEKGDIPEGYSVSREKKERFSLILESASTNQTSMYLCASSRTAIWNTEAFFGQGTRLTVV.

The chain links TRBV3-1 (or the pseudogene TRBV3-2) to TRBJ2-1; D not certain. The CDR3 sequence is 12 residues long. Trimming removed 1 base from V and 5 bases from J, with 3 bases in between. Germline V gene lookup returns CDR1 LGHDT and CDR2 YNNKEL (reference sequence). The CDR3 spells CASSQGNNEQFF. In DNA form, the CDR3 reads TGTGCCAGCAGCCAAGGTAACAATGAGCAGTTCTTC.

The chain carries TRBV19 and TRBJ1-2; D call uncertain. Trimming pared 6 bases from V and 8 bases from J, leaving 19 bases between. The CDR3 totals 14 residues. Germline CDR1 is LNHDA and CDR2 is SQIVND (reference sequence). The chain's CDR3 is CASSPPGRGGGYTF. The CDR3 DNA sequence: TGTGCCAGTAGCCCCCCGGGTCGGGGAGGGGGCTACACCTTC.

The chain joins TRBV12-3 or TRBV12-4 to TRBJ1-5, with 10 bases that match TRBD1. J was trimmed by 9 bases and V by 4 bases; bases with no gene match: 3. The CDR3 contains 13 residues. CDR3 protein: CASSWTGGGPQHF. For the CDR3, the DNA is TGTGCCAGCAGTTGGACAGGGGGAGGGCCCCAGCATTTT.

This chain joins TRBV14 and TRBJ2-4; 7 positions agree with TRBD1. From germline, CDR1 is SGHDN and CDR2 FVKESK. V shed 1 base and J 13 bases; nucleotides not matched to a gene: 4. This CDR3 spans 12 amino acids. In DNA, the CDR3 is TGTGCCAGCAGCCAAGGCAGGGGGTTACAGTACTTC. Its protein product is CASSQGRGLQYF.

The chain joins TRBV11-2 to TRBJ2-1; D is possibly TRBD2 (5 bases). In germline, CDR1 is SGHAT, CDR2 FQNNGV. Trimming removed 4 bases at V and 9 bases at J, with 19 bases between. This CDR3 is built from 15 residues. The CDR3 region is CASSSGLPGVGEQFF. CDR3 nucleotides: TGTGCCAGCAGCTCAGGACTTCCTGGGGTAGGTGAGCAGTTCTTC.

The rearrangement joins TRBV21-1 to TRBJ1-3; the table's D call TRBD1 went unverified against the DNA. TRBV21-1 has pseudogene status. The CDR3 sequence is 18 residues long. CDR3 in amino acids: CASSTRQGGCKYGNTIYF. The DNA of the CDR3 is TGTGCCAGCAGCACCCGACAGGGGGGATGTAAGTATGGAAACACCATATATTTT.

The DNA for the CDR3 is TGTGCCACCAGTGATTTACGAGGGACAGATACGCAGTATTTT. As protein: CATSDLRGTDTQYF. This chain connects TRBV24-1 to TRBJ2-3; tentatively, D is TRBD2 (5 bases). Germline V lookup: CDR1 KGHDR, CDR2 SFDVKD. Trimming cost V 1 base and J 3 bases, with 7 bases left between them. This CDR3 is 14 amino acids long.

The genes are TRBV5-5 and TRBJ1-2, with D unclear. The CDR3 is 14 residues long. Deletions cut 1 base from V and 0 bases from J, with 7 bases between. Germline V gives CDR1 SGHKS, CDR2 YYEKEE (reference sequence). For the CDR3, the DNA is TGTGCCAGCAGCTTGTGGGCCTCTAACTATGGCTACACCTTC. It is translated as CASSLWASNYGYTF.

The chain links TRBV27 to TRBJ2-5; 11 bases line up with TRBD2. Germline CDR1 is MNHEY and CDR2 is SMNVEV (reference sequence). This CDR3 region has 16 residues. V shed 6 bases, J shed 3 bases, and the junction held 9 bases outside the gene matches. For the CDR3, the DNA is TGTGCCAGCAGAGCTAGCGGGGGGTTTCTCGAAGAGACCCAGTACTTC. Protein product: CASRASGGFLEETQYF.

The chain carries TRBV25-1 and TRBJ2-2; tentative D call: TRBD2 (5 bases). V was cut by 6 bases and J by 6 bases, with 20 bases left in between. Germline V lookup: CDR1 MGHDK, CDR2 SYGVNS. The length of the CDR3 is 16 residues. The CDR3 region is CASSEEGVAVPGELFF. The DNA for the CDR3 is TGTGCCAGCAGCGAAGAGGGTGTGGCTGTGCCCGGGGAGCTGTTTTTT.

This clone is a singleton in its sample. The gene calls are TRBV29-1 and TRBJ2-7; TRBD1 agrees at 10 bases. Unmatched junction bases numbered 1, after V lost 4 bases and J lost 4 bases. The CDR3 length is 12 residues. Germline CDR1 is SQVTM and CDR2 is ANQGSEA. The CDR3 sequence is CSVGDRGYEQYF. DNA for the CDR3: TGCAGCGTTGGGGACAGGGGTTACGAGCAGTACTTC.